This TCR beta chain was documented in a study of patients and donors after allogeneic stem cell transplantation. TCRdb itself ran the RT-PCR reads through MiXCR, one entry per CDR3 protein. The data contain approximately 410,000 distinct CDR3 sequences, around 16% of them singletons. The length of the CDR3 is 20 residues. The V gene end was trimmed by 0 bases and the J gene end by 7 bases; junction bases not matched to a gene: 15. Germline values: CDR1 LGHNA, CDR2 YSLEER. In this sample, this clonotype turned up a few times. The source material was blood, either unsorted or a sorted T cell fraction (not recorded which). The V and J genes are TRBV4-3 and TRBJ2-5, with 15 bases lining up with TRBD2. This receptor was obtained from a human donor who was either an allogeneic HSCT recipient or a stem cell or donor lymphocyte infusion donor (not recorded which). It is not recorded whose cells these are; they may come from a transplant donor. In DNA, the CDR3 is TGCGCCAGCAGCCAAGATCTATCCGGACTAGCGGGGGGGCCTGACGGGACCCAGTACTTC. Amino acids: CASSQDLSGLAGGPDGTQYF.